The source of this T cell receptor (beta chain) is a study of beta chain features in type 1 diabetes. Findings of the study overall: A possible short-template PCR bias applies equally to patients and controls. There were fewer insertions and more deletions at the VDJ junctions of type 1 diabetes patients. Across patients, naive, central memory and Treg TCRB repertoires exhibited apparently greater similarity than was observed across healthy donors. Type 1 diabetes patients had TCRB CDR3s that were shorter (moderately but significantly so) in all four CD4+ subsets.

This CDR3 is built from 13 residues. The V end was cut by 2 bases, the J end by 5 bases, with 9 bases between. From germline, CDR1 is GTSNPN and CDR2 SVGIG (reference sequence). It was via CD45RO/CCR7/CD25/CD127/CD95/CD27 that CD4+ naive, central memory, regulatory and stem cell-like memory cells were sorted. This clone was counted only a few times. Its specificity is unknown. The whole isolated RNA underwent reverse transcription, so sequencing captured expressed TCRB transcripts. Clones were sequenced by immunoSEQ multiplex PCR, and TCRdb holds only the in-frame ones, with some missing. This table has 250,000 to 350,000 clones, 14% appearing once.

The sample consisted of naive CD4+ T cells from blood. The rearrangement uses TRBV30 and TRBJ1-4, with TRBD1 as a possible D gene (5 bases). The source of this sequence is a man aged 25 to 40 with type 1 diabetes. The CDR3 DNA is TGTGCCTGGAGTAACAGGCTGAATGAAAAACTGTTTTTT. Protein sequence: CAWSNRLNEKLFF. Drawing the rest from reference TRBV30 and TRBJ1-4, the complete variable domain is SQTIHQWPATLVQPVGSPLSLECTVEGTSNPNLYWYRQAAGRGLQLLFYSVGIGQISSEVPQNLSASRPQDRQFILSSKKLLLSDSGFYLCAWSNRLNEKLFFGSGTQLSVL.